This TCR beta chain is from a study of T cell responses to AZD1222 COVID-19 vaccine. Whole-study results and caveats: Vaccination with two AZD1222 doses was followed by a rise in Spike-specific TCR breadth and depth. Baseline testing showed seropositivity in only six AZD1222 recipients.

Deletions cut 10 bases from V and 0 bases from J, with 13 bases between. The CDR3 extends over 14 amino acids. Germline CDR1 reads LNHDA; CDR2 reads SQIVND (reference sequence). As concerns this clone: Its specificity is not known.

Clones were sequenced by immunoSEQ multiplex PCR, and TCRdb holds only the in-frame ones, with some missing. The sample carries some 150,000 clones, 94% recorded once. The gene calls are TRBV19 and TRBJ1-3; D is possibly TRBD1 (5 bases). The sample here was peripheral blood, taken on day 0 of AZD1222 vaccination. The clonotype comes from an adult in good health. The CDR3 spells CATTDRSSGNTIYF. The CDR3 DNA is TGTGCCACGACAGACCGAAGCTCTGGAAACACCATATATTTT.